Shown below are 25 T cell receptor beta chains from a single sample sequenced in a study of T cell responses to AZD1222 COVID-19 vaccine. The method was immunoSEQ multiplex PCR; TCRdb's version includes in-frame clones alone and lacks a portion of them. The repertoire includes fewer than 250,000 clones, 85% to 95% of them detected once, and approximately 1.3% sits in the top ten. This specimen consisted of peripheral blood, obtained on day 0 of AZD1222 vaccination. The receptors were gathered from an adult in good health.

The CDR3 region is CASSLAGGNQPQHF. CDR3 nucleotides: TGTGCCAGCAGCTTGGCAGGGGGCAATCAGCCCCAGCATTTT. This chain links TRBV5-4 with TRBJ1-5, with D perhaps matching TRBD1 (6 bases). The CDR3 totals 14 residues. Germline assignment: CDR1 SGHNT and CDR2 YYREEE (reference sequence). V shed 0 bases and J shed 2 bases, with 6 bases lying between them.

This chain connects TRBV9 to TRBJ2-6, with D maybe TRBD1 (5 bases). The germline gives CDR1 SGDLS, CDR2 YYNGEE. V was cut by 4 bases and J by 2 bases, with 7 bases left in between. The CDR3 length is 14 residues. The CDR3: CASSQGPGANVLTF. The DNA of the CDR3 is TGTGCCAGCAGCCAGGGTCCTGGGGCCAACGTCCTGACTTTC.

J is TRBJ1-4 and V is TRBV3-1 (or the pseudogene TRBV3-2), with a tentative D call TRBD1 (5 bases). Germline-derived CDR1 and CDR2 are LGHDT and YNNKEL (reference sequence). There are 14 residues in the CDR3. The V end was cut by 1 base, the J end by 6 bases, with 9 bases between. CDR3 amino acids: CASSQGQRDEKLFF. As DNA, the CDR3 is TGTGCCAGCAGCCAAGGACAGAGAGATGAAAAACTGTTTTTT.

For the CDR3, the DNA is TGTGCCAGCAGCGCCGACCTGAACACTGAAGCTTTCTTT. This gives the protein CASSADLNTEAFF. V gene TRBV7-3 combines with J gene TRBJ1-1, with D unresolved. Germline CDR1 SGHTA, CDR2 FQGTGA. Trimming left V 5 bases short and J 0 bases short, with 7 bases between. This CDR3 comprises 13 residues.

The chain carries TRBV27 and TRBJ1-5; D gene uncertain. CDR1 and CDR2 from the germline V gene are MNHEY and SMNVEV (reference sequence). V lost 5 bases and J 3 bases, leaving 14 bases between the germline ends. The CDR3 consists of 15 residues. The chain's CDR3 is CASSPIQRVNQPQHF. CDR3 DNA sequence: TGTGCCAGCAGTCCCATACAGAGGGTCAATCAGCCCCAGCATTTT.

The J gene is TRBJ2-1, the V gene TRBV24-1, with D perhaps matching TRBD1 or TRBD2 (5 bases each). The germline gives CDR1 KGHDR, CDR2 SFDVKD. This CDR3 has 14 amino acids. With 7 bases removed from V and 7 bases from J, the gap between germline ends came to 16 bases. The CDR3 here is CATSGAPIGNEQFF. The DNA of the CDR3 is TGTGCCACCAGCGGGGCTCCGATTGGGAATGAGCAGTTCTTC.

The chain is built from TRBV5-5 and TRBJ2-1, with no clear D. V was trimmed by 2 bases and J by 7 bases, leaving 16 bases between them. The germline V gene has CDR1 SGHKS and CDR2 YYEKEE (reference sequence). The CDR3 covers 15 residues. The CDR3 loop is CASSFSGSWGNEQFF. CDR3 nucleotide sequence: TGTGCCAGCAGCTTCTCCGGGTCTTGGGGAAATGAGCAGTTCTTC.

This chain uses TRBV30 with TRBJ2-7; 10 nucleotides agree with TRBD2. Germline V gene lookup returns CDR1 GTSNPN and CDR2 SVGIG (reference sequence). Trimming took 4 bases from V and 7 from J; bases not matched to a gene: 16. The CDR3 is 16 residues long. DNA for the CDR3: TGTGCCTGGACCCGTGCCCTAGCGGGGGCCGTGAGGGAGCAGTACTTC. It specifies CAWTRALAGAVREQYF.

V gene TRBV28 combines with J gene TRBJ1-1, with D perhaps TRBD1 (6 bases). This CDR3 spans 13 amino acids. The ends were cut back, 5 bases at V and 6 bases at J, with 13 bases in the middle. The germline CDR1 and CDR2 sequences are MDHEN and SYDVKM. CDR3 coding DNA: TGTGCCAGCAGTGCCGGGACACCACCTGAAGCTTTCTTT. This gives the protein CASSAGTPPEAFF.

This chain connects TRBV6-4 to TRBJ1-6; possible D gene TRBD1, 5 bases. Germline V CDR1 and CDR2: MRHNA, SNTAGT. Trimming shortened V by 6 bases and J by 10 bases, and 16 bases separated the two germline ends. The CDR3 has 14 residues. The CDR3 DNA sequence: TGTGCCAGCAGCCTCCCGACTAGGGACTCACCCCTCCACTTT. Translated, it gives CASSLPTRDSPLHF.

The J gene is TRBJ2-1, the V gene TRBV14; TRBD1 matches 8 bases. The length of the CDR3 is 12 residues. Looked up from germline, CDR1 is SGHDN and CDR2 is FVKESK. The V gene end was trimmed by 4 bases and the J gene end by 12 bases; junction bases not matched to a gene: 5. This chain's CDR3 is CASSPSGTGQFF. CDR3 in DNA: TGTGCCAGCAGCCCATCCGGGACAGGGCAGTTCTTC. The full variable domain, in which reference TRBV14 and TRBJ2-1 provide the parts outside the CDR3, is EAGVTQFPSHSVIEKGQTVTLRCDPISGHDNLYWYRRVMGKEIKFLLHFVKESKQDESGMPNNRFLAERTGGTYSTLKVQPAELEDSGVYFCASSPSGTGQFFGPGTRLTVL.

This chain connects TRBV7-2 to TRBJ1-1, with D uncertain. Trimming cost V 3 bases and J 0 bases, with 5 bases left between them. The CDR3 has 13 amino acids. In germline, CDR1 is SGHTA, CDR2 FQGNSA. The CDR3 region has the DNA TGTGCCAGCAGCTTGTGGGTGAACACTGAAGCTTTCTTT. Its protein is CASSLWVNTEAFF.

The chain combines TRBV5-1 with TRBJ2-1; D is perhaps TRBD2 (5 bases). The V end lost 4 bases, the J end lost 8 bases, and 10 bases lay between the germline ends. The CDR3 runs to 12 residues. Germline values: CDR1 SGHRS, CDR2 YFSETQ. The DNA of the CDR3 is TGCGCCAGCAGCGGGAGCTTCGATGAGCAGTTCTTC. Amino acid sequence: CASSGSFDEQFF.

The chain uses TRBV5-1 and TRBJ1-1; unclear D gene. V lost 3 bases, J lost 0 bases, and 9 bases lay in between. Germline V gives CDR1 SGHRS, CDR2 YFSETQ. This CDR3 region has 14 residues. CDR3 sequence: CASSSKVMNTEAFF. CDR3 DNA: TGCGCCAGCAGCTCGAAGGTCATGAACACTGAAGCTTTCTTT.

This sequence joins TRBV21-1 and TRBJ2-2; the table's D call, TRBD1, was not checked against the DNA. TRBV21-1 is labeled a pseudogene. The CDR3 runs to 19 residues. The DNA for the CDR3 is TGTGCCAGCACCCCGAGGAGACAGGGAGGTGAATCCCCCGTGGGGGAGCTGTTTTTT. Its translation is CASTPRRQGGESPVGELFF.

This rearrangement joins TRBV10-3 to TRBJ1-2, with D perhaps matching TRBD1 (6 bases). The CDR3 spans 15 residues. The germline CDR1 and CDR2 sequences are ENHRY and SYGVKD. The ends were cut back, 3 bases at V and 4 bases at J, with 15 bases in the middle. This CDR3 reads CAISEATGSPYGYTF. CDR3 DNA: TGTGCCATCAGTGAAGCGACAGGTTCCCCCTATGGCTACACCTTC.

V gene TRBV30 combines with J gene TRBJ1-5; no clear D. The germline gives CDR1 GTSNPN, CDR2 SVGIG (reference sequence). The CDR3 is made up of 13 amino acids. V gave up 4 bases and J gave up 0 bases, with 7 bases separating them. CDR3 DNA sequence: TGTGCCTGGACAGCTAATAGCAATCAGCCCCAGCATTTT. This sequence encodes CAWTANSNQPQHF.

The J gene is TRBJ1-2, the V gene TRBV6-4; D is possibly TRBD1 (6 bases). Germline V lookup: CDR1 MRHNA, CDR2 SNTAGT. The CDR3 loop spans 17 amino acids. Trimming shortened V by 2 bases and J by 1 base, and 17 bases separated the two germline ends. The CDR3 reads CASSDGGRAGDNYGYTF. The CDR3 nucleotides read TGTGCCAGCAGTGACGGGGGGCGGGCAGGCGATAACTATGGCTACACCTTC.

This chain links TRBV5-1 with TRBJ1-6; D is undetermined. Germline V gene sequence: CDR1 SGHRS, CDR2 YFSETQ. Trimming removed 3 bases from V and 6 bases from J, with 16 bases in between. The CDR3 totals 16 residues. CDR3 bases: TGCGCCAGCAGCTCGCGGGGTCCCAGCTCTAATTCACCCCTCCACTTT. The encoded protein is CASSSRGPSSNSPLHF.

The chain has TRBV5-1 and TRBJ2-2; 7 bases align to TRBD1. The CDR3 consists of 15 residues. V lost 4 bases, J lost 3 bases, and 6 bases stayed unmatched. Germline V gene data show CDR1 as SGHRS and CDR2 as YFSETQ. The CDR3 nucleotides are TGCGCCAGCAGCCTTCGGACAGGCGACACCGGGGAGCTGTTTTTT. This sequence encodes CASSLRTGDTGELFF.

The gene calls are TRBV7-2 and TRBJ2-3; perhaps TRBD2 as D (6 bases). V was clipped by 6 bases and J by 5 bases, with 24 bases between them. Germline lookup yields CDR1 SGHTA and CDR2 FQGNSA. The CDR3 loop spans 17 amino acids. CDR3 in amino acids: CASRLAGTGVVGDTQYF. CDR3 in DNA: TGTGCCAGCAGACTCGCCGGGACGGGGGTCGTGGGAGATACGCAGTATTTT.

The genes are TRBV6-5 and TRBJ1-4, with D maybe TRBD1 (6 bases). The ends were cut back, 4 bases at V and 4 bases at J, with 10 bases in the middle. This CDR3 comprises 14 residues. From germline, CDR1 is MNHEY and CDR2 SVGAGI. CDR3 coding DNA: TGTGCCAGCAGTTTGGACAGAAATAATGAAAAACTGTTTTTT. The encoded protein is CASSLDRNNEKLFF.

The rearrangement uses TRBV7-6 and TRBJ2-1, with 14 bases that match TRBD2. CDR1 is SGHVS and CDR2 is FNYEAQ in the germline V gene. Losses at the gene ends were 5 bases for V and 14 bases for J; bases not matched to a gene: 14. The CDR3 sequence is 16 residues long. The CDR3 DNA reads TGTGCCAGCAGCCCTCGTCCCGGGACTAGCGGGGGCGGGGAGTTCTTC. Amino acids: CASSPRPGTSGGGEFF.

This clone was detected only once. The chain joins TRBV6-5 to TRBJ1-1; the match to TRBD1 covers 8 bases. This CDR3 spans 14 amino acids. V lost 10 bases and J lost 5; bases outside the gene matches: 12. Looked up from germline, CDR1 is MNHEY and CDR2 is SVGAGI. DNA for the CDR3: TGTGCCACGGAAGGACAGGGAGGGGTAACTGAAGCTTTCTTT. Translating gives CATEGQGGVTEAFF.

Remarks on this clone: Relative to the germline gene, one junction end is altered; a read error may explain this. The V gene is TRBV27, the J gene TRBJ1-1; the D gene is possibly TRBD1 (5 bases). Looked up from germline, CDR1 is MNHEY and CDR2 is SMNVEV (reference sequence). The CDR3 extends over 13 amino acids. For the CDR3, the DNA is TGTGCCGGCAGTATGGGACCGGTCACGGGGGCTTTCTTT. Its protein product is CAGSMGPVTGAFF.